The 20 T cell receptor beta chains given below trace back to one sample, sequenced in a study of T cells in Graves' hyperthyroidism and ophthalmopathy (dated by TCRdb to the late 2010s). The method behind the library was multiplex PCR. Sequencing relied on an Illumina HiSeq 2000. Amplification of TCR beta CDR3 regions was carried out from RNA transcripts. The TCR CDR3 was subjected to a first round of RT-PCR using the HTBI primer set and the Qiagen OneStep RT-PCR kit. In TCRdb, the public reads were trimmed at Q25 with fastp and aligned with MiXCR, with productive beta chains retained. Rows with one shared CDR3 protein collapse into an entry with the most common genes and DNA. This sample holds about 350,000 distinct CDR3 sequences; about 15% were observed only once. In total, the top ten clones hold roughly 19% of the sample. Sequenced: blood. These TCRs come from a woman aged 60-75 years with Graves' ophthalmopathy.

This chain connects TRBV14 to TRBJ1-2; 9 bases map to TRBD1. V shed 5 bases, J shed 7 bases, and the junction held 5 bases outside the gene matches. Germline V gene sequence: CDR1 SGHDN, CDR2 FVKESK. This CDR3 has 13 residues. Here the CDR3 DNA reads TGTGCCAGCAGCGCAAAGACAGGGGGTGGCTACACCTTC. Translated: CASSAKTGGGYTF.

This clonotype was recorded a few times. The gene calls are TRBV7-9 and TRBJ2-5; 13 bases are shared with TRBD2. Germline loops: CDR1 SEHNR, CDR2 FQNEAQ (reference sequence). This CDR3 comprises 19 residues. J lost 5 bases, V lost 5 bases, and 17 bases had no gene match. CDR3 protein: CASSQDHRRTSGSQETQYF. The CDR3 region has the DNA TGTGCCAGCAGCCAAGACCATCGGCGGACTAGCGGGAGTCAGGAGACCCAGTACTTC.

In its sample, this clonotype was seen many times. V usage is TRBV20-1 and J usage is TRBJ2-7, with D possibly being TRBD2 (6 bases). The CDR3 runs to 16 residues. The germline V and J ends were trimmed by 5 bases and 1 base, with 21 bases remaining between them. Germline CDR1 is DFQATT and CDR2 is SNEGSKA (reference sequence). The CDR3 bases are TGCAGTGCTCGCCACCCACTAGCTCAGGGATCCTACGAGCAGTACTTC. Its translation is CSARHPLAQGSYEQYF.

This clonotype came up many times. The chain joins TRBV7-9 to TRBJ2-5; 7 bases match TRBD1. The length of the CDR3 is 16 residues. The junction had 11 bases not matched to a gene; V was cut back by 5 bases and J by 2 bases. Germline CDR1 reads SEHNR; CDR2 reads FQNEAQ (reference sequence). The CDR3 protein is CASSPEVGRGQETQYF. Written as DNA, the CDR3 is TGTGCCAGCAGCCCAGAGGTGGGCAGGGGGCAAGAGACCCAGTACTTC.

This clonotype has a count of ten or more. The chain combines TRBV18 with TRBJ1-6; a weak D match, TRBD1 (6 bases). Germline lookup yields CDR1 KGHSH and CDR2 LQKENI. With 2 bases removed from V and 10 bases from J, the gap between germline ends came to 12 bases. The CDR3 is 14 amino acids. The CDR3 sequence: CASSPAQGSSPLHF. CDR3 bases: TGTGCCAGCTCACCAGCCCAGGGGAGCTCACCCCTCCACTTT.

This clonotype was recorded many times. The CDR3 nucleotides are TGTGCCAGCAGCTTAGCGGGACTAGCGGGGCAAGAGACCCAGTACTTC. Translated, it gives CASSLAGLAGQETQYF. The chain links TRBV11-2 to TRBJ2-5; 13 positions agree with TRBD2. Losses at the gene ends were 1 base for V and 2 bases for J; bases not matched to a gene: 1. This CDR3 is 16 amino acids long. Germline V gene sequence: CDR1 SGHAT, CDR2 FQNNGV.

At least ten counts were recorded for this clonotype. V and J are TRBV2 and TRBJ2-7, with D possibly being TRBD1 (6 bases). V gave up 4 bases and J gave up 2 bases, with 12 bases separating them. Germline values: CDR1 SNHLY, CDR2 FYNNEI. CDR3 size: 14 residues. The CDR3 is CASSVARDTYEQYF. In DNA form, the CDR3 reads TGTGCCAGCAGTGTCGCCAGGGACACCTACGAGCAGTACTTC. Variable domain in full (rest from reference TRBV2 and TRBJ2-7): EPEVTQTPSHQVTQMGQEVILRCVPISNHLYFYWYRQILGQKVEFLVSFYNNEISEKSEIFDDQFSVERPDGSNFTLKIRSTKLEDSAMYFCASSVARDTYEQYFGPGTRLTVT.

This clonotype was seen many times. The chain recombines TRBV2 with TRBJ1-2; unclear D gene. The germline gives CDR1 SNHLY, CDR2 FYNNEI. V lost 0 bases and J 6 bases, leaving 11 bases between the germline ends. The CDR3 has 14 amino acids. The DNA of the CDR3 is TGTGCCAGCAGTGAAGCGCGGCGGCCCGATGGCTACACCTTC. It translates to CASSEARRPDGYTF.

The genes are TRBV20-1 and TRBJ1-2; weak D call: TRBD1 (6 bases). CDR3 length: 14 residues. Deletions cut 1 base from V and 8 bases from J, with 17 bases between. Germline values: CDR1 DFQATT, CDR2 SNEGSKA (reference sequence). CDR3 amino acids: CSARAVDRGWGYTF. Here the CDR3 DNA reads TGCAGTGCTAGAGCCGTGGACAGAGGGTGGGGCTACACCTTC.

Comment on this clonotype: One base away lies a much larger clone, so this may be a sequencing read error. CDR3 amino acids: CASSLPLDGMGPYLYEQYF. CDR3 DNA: TGTGCCAGCAGTTTACCACTAGACGGGATGGGACCATACCTTTACGAGCAGTACTTC. The J gene is TRBJ2-7, the V gene TRBV28; D may match TRBD1 or TRBD2 (5 bases each). In germline, CDR1 is MDHEN, CDR2 SYDVKM. The CDR3 is made up of 19 amino acids. Between the trimmed V and J ends, which lost 2 bases and 4 bases, there was a span of 27 bases. Filled out from reference TRBV28 and TRBJ2-7, the complete variable domain reads DVKVTQSSRYLVKRTGEKVFLECVQDMDHENMFWYRQDPGLGLRLIYFSYDVKMKEKGDIPEGYSVSREKKERFSLILESASTNQTSMYLCASSLPLDGMGPYLYEQYFGPGTRLTVT.

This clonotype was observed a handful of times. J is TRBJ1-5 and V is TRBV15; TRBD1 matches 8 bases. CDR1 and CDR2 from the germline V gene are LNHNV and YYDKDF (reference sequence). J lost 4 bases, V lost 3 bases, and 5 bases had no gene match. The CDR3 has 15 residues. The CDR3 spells CATSRTGVANQPQHF. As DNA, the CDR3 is TGTGCCACCAGCAGGACAGGGGTGGCTAATCAGCCCCAGCATTTT. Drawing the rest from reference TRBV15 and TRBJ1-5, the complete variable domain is DAMVIQNPRYQVTQFGKPVTLSCSQTLNHNVMYWYQQKSSQAPKLLFHYYDKDFNNEADTPDNFQSRRPNTSFCFLDIRSPGLGDTAMYLCATSRTGVANQPQHFGDGTRLSIL.

CDR3 in amino acids: CASSSIGTSAYQETQYF. The CDR3 DNA sequence: TGTGCCAGCAGCTCAATCGGGACTAGCGCGTACCAAGAGACCCAGTACTTC. V gene TRBV5-6 combines with J gene TRBJ2-5; 10 positions agree with TRBD2. V shed 3 bases, J shed 0 bases, and the junction held 8 bases outside the gene matches. The CDR3 spans 17 residues. Germline-derived CDR1 and CDR2 are SGHDT and YYEEEE.

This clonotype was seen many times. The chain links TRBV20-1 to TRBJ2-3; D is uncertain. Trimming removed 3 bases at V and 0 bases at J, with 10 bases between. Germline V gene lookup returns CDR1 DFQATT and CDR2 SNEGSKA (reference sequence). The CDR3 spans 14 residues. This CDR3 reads CSASAYSSTDTQYF. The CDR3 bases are TGCAGTGCTAGCGCATATTCTAGCACAGATACGCAGTATTTT.

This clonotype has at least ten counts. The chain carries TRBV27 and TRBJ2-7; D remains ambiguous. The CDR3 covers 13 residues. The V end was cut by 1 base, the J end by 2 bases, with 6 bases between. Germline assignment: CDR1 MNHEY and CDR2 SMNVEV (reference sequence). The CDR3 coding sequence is TGTGCCAGCAGTTTATATAGTACCTACGAGCAGTACTTC. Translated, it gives CASSLYSTYEQYF.

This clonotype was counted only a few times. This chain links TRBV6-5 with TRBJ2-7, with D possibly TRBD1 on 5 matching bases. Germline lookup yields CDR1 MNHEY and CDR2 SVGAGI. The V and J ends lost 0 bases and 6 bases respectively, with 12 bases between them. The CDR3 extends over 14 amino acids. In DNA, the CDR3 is TGTGCCAGCAGTTACTCGGGGCCAGCAGGCGAGCAGTACTTC. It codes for CASSYSGPAGEQYF.

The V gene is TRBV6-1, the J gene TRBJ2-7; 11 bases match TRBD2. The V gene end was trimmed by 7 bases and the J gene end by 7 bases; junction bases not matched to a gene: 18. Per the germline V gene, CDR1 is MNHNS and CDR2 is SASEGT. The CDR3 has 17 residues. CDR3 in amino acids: CASNPRGLAAHSGEQYF. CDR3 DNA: TGTGCCAGCAACCCTCGGGGACTAGCGGCCCACTCGGGGGAGCAGTACTTC.

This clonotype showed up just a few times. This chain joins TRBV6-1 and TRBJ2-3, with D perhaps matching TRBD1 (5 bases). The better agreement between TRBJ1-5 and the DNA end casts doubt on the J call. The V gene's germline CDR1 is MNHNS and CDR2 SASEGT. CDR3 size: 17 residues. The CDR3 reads CAISPTGTSGSTDTQHF. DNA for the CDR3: TGTGCCATCAGCCCCACCGGGACTAGCGGTAGCACAGATACGCAGCATTTT.

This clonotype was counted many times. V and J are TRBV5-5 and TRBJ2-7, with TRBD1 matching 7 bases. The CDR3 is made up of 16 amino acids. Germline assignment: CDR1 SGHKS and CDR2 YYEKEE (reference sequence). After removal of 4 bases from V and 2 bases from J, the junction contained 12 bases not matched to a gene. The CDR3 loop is CASSLRRQGVPYEQYF. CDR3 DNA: TGTGCCAGCAGCCTCCGGCGACAGGGTGTACCCTACGAGCAGTACTTC.

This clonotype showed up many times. The CDR3 sequence: CASSQDPGGQETQYF. CDR3 nucleotide sequence: TGTGCCAGCAGCCAGGACCCGGGGGGCCAAGAGACCCAGTACTTC. The gene calls are TRBV3-1 and TRBJ2-5, with 7 bases fitting TRBD2. CDR1 is LGHDT, CDR2 YNNKEL, per germline (reference sequence). Trimming took 3 bases from V and 1 from J; bases not matched to a gene: 5. The CDR3 length is 15 residues.

The CDR3 region is CASSRGVGYGYTF. For the CDR3, the DNA is TGTGCCAGCAGTAGGGGTGTGGGCTATGGCTACACCTTC. The V gene is TRBV6-1, the J gene TRBJ1-2, with D maybe TRBD1 (5 bases). The ends were cut back, 5 bases at V and 4 bases at J, with 11 bases in the middle. There are 13 residues in the CDR3. CDR1 and CDR2 (germline): MNHNS, SASEGT.